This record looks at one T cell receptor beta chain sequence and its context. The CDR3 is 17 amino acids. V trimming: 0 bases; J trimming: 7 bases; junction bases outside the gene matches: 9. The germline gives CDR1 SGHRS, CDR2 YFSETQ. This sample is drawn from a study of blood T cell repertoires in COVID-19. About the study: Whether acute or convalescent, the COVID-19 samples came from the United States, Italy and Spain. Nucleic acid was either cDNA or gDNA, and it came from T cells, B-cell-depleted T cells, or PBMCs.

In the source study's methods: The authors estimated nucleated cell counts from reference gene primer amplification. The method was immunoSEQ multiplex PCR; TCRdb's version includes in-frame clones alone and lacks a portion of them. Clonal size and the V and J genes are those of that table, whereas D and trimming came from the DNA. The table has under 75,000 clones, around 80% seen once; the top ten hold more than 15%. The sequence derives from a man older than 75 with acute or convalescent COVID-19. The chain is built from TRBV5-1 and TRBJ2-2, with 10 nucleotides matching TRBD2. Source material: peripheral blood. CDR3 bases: TGCGCCAGCAGCTTGGAATTGCTAGCGGGAGAGGTCGGGGAGCTGTTTTTT. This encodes CASSLELLAGEVGELFF.